This TCR beta chain was sequenced in a study of blood T cell repertoires in COVID-19. At the level of the study: The United States, Italy and Spain supplied acute and convalescent COVID-19 samples. T cells, B-cell-depleted T cells, or PBMCs provided the cDNA or gDNA that served as material.

V dropped 5 bases and J dropped 1 base, with 29 bases sitting between them. The CDR3 consists of 20 residues. The germline V gene encodes CDR1 MDHEN and CDR2 SYDVKM. Sequenced by immunoSEQ multiplex PCR; TCRdb stores in-frame clones only, minus some. This sample has about 310,000 clones, with around nine tenths found just once. Clinical history as reported by participants underpinned cohort assignment. Cohort 3 donors counted as recovered after two negative PCRs, clearance, or resolved symptoms. The specimen was PBMCs or T cells enriched from blood (not recorded which). The sequence was obtained from a woman under 40 who had recovered from COVID-19. The chain is built from TRBV28 and TRBJ1-1; D remains unclear. Written as DNA, the CDR3 is TGTGCCAGCAGTCCGCTGCTCCGAGACAACCGTAACATCAGGAACACTGAAGCTTTCTTT. The encoded protein is CASSPLLRDNRNIRNTEAFF. The whole variable domain, remainder taken from reference TRBV28 and TRBJ1-1, is DVKVTQSSRYLVKRTGEKVFLECVQDMDHENMFWYRQDPGLGLRLIYFSYDVKMKEKGDIPEGYSVSREKKERFSLILESASTNQTSMYLCASSPLLRDNRNIRNTEAFFGQGTRLTVV.